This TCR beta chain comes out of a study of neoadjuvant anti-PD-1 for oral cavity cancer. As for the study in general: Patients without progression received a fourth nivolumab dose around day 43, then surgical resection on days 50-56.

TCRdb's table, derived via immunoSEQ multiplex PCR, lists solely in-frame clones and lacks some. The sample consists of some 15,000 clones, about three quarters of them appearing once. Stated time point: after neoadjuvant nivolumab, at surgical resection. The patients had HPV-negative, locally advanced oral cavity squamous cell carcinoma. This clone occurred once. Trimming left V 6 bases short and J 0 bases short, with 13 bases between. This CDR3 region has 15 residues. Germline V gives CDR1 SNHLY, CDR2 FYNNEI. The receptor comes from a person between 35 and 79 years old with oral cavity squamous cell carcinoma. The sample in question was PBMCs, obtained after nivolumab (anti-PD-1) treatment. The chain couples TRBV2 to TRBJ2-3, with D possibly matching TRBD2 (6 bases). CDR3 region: CASSEPGLSTDTQYF. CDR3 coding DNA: TGTGCCAGCAGCGAACCGGGACTCAGCACAGATACGCAGTATTTT. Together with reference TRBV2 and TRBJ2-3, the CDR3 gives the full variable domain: EPEVTQTPSHQVTQMGQEVILRCVPISNHLYFYWYRQILGQKVEFLVSFYNNEISEKSEIFDDQFSVERPDGSNFTLKIRSTKLEDSAMYFCASSEPGLSTDTQYFGPGTRLTVL.